The clone carrying this T cell receptor (beta chain) was counted a single time. The sample comes from a study of blood T cell repertoires in COVID-19. Study summary: PBMCs, B-cell-depleted T cells, or T cells were the source of the cDNA or gDNA that made up the material.

Using immunoSEQ multiplex PCR, the repertoire was profiled, and TCRdb retains in-frame clones only, with some absent. The sample contains 250,000 to 350,000 clones, 89% of which appear only once. V gave up 10 bases and J gave up 2 bases; unmatched junction bases: 9. This CDR3 contains 15 residues. Germline CDR1 ENHRY, CDR2 SYGVKD. Sequenced material: peripheral blood. The rearrangement links TRBV10-3 to TRBJ1-3; TRBD1 matches 9 bases. This TCR was sampled from a woman in her sixties or seventies with acute or convalescent COVID-19. The CDR3 protein is CATQGAVPAGNTIYF. As DNA, the CDR3 is TGTGCCACACAGGGGGCAGTACCGGCTGGAAACACCATATATTTT.